This T cell receptor (beta chain) was sequenced for a study of cytomegalovirus exposure and HLA in healthy donors. Regarding the study as a whole: Most likely, a cluster of highly shared sequence variants arose as a sequencing artifact.

Primers: 60 Vbeta forward and 13 Jbeta reverse. Produced via immunoSEQ multiplex PCR; TCRdb's table is partial and in-frame only. The top ten hold about 6.4% of the sample, which has about 150,000 clones, approximately 82% seen once. Trimming stripped 5 bases from V and 6 bases from J, with 17 bases between. The CDR3 is 14 amino acids. Germline loops: CDR1 SGHAT, CDR2 FQDESV (reference sequence). A word on this clone: The antigen is not known.

The chain combines TRBV11-1 with TRBJ2-7; the D gene is possibly TRBD1 (6 bases). This sequence was found in a woman aged 45-65 years in good health and CMV-seropositive. Sequencing used PBMCs. The CDR3 spells CASSTETGGGEQYF. CDR3 bases: TGTGCCAGCAGCACAGAGACAGGAGGAGGCGAGCAGTACTTC.